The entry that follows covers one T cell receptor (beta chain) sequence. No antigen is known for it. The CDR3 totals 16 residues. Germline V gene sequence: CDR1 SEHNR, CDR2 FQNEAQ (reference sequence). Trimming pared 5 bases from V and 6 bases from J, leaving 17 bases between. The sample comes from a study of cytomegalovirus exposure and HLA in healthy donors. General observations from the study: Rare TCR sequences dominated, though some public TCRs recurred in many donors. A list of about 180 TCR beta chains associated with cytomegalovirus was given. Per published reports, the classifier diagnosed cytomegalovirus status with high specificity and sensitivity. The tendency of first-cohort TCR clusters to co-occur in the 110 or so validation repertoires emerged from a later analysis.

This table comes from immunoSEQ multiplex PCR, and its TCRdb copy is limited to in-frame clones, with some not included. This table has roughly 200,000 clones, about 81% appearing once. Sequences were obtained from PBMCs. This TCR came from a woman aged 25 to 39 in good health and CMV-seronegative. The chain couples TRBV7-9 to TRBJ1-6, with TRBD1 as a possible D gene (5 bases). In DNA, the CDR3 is TGTGCCAGCAGCCGCACAGATAGGACACGTAATTCACCCCTCCACTTT. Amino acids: CASSRTDRTRNSPLHF.